This passage covers 27 T cell receptor beta chains from one sample sequenced in a study of technical replicates of blood from a handful of donors. Sequenced by immunoSEQ multiplex PCR; TCRdb stores in-frame clones only, minus some. Of tens of thousands of clones in the sample, approximately 90% were seen once. The sample was T cells isolated from PBMCs. These receptors were taken from a human donor in good health.

V usage is TRBV4-1 and J usage is TRBJ2-3; 7 bases fit TRBD2. With 4 bases clipped from V and 6 bases from J, the junction kept 10 bases outside the gene matches. Germline loops: CDR1 MGHRA, CDR2 YSYEKL. The CDR3 is made up of 15 amino acids. The CDR3 protein is CASSLTGLVADTQYF. The CDR3 nucleotides read TGCGCCAGCAGCCTCACCGGACTAGTGGCGGATACGCAGTATTTT.

The sample holds a few counts of this clone. The chain uses TRBV5-1 and TRBJ1-2; D may be TRBD1 (5 bases). CDR1 and CDR2 from the germline V gene are SGHRS and YFSETQ. The V gene lost 1 base and the J gene lost 8 bases, with 9 bases spanning the gap. This CDR3 is 12 amino acids long. The CDR3 loop reads CASSLSRGGYTF. The CDR3 region has the DNA TGCGCCAGCAGCTTGTCTCGGGGGGGCTACACCTTC.

The V gene is TRBV4-2, the J gene TRBJ2-2; 14 bases align to TRBD2. V gave up 4 bases and J gave up 5 bases; unmatched junction bases: 12. From germline, CDR1 is LGHNA and CDR2 YNFKEQ. This CDR3 region has 19 residues. CDR3: CASSPSGRTSGGITGELFF. In nucleotides, the CDR3 is TGTGCCAGCAGCCCCTCGGGGCGGACTAGCGGGGGGATTACCGGGGAGCTGTTTTTT.

This clone was observed at least ten times. The gene calls are TRBV11-2 and TRBJ2-7, with D perhaps TRBD1 (5 bases). The CDR3 covers 16 residues. The V end lost 6 bases, the J end lost 1 base, and 19 bases lay between the germline ends. Germline V gene data show CDR1 as SGHAT and CDR2 as FQNNGV. DNA for the CDR3: TGTGCCAGCAGAAAAATTAGGGGCGGTTCTTCCTACGAGCAGTACTTC. It codes for CASRKIRGGSSYEQYF.

V gene TRBV6-4 combines with J gene TRBJ1-2; D remains ambiguous. The CDR3 sequence is 15 residues long. Germline lookup yields CDR1 MRHNA and CDR2 SNTAGT. The ends were cut back, 0 bases at V and 7 bases at J, with 15 bases in the middle. The CDR3 DNA sequence: TGTGCCAGCAGTGACTCGGCGGGGAGGGTCGGTGGCTACACCTTC. Translating it yields CASSDSAGRVGGYTF.

The genes are TRBV7-9 and TRBJ2-3; D not certain. Germline V CDR1 and CDR2: SEHNR, FQNEAQ (reference sequence). V was clipped by 8 bases and J by 2 bases, with 17 bases between them. The CDR3 runs 15 residues. The chain's CDR3 is CASGIGTSPTDTQYF. The CDR3 DNA follows: TGTGCCAGCGGCATAGGAACGAGCCCCACAGATACGCAGTATTTT.

Written as DNA, the CDR3 is TGTGCCAGCAGCCCGAACAGGGGGTGGGAAAAACTGTTTTTT. Amino acids: CASSPNRGWEKLFF. The rearrangement uses TRBV5-4 and TRBJ1-4; 8 bases line up with TRBD1. The CDR3 runs to 14 residues. The V segment lost 4 bases and the J segment 8 bases; nucleotides outside the gene matches: 7. The germline gives CDR1 SGHNT, CDR2 YYREEE (reference sequence).

V gene TRBV6-5 combines with J gene TRBJ2-2; D is perhaps TRBD2 (5 bases). Germline V lookup: CDR1 MNHEY, CDR2 SVGAGI. Trimming cost V 6 bases and J 5 bases, with 10 bases left between them. This CDR3 has 13 amino acids. CDR3 sequence reads: CASSRAGTGELFF. The CDR3 DNA is TGTGCCAGCAGCCGCGCGGGTACCGGGGAGCTGTTTTTT.

This clone was counted a single time. V is TRBV25-1 and J is TRBJ2-6; tentatively, D is TRBD2 (5 bases). Trimming took off 4 bases at V and 0 bases at J, with 10 bases between the two ends. The CDR3 runs 16 residues. Germline V CDR1 and CDR2: MGHDK, SYGVNS. CDR3: CASSGTRYSGANVLTF. The CDR3 nucleotides are TGTGCCAGCAGTGGGACTCGATACTCTGGGGCCAACGTCCTGACTTTC.

The chain has TRBV27 and TRBJ2-3; 8 bases are shared with TRBD1. The length of the CDR3 is 21 residues. The V gene end was trimmed by 3 bases and the J gene end by 2 bases; junction bases not matched to a gene: 22. Germline lookup yields CDR1 MNHEY and CDR2 SMNVEV (reference sequence). The CDR3 DNA is TGTGCCAGCAGTTTGAAGGTTCCGGGACAGGCCAAAGTGACGTACACAGATACGCAGTATTTT. Protein sequence: CASSLKVPGQAKVTYTDTQYF.

This clone was recorded once. The chain couples TRBV20-1 to TRBJ2-3; D not resolved. Between the trimmed V and J ends, which lost 1 base and 5 bases, there was a span of 4 bases. CDR3 length: 11 amino acids. Germline V gives CDR1 DFQATT, CDR2 SNEGSKA (reference sequence). CDR3 region: CSARAQDTQYF. The CDR3 DNA is TGCAGTGCTAGAGCACAAGATACGCAGTATTTT.

This clone was seen a single time. V usage is TRBV28 and J usage is TRBJ1-3, with 8 bases identical to TRBD1. Germline V gene data show CDR1 as MDHEN and CDR2 as SYDVKM. The CDR3 extends over 15 amino acids. Germline trimming cut 6 bases from V and 3 bases from J; bases unmatched to any gene: 7. The DNA for the CDR3 is TGTGCCAGCAGGAAAACAGGGGGAGGTGGAAACACCATATATTTT. Protein sequence: CASRKTGGGGNTIYF.

This chain connects TRBV5-1 to TRBJ1-2; 7 bases are a match to TRBD1. Germline CDR1 is SGHRS and CDR2 is YFSETQ. J gave up 3 bases and V 0 bases, and 2 bases lay outside the gene matches. The CDR3 runs 14 residues. CDR3 amino acids: CASSLDGTDYGYTF. The CDR3 DNA reads TGCGCCAGCAGCTTGGATGGGACAGACTATGGCTACACCTTC.

The gene calls are TRBV5-4 and TRBJ2-2; 16 bases are a match to TRBD2. V was clipped by 4 bases and J by 2 bases; unmatched bases: 8. The CDR3 runs to 19 residues. CDR1 and CDR2 from the germline V gene are SGHNT and YYREEE (reference sequence). The CDR3 coding sequence is TGTGCCAGCAGCAAGGGACTAGCGGGAGGGCTGAGAAACACCGGGGAGCTGTTTTTT. Translating gives CASSKGLAGGLRNTGELFF. Drawing the rest from reference TRBV5-4 and TRBJ2-2, the complete variable domain is ETGVTQSPTHLIKTRGQQVTLRCSSQSGHNTVSWYQQALGQGPQFIFQYYREEENGRGNFPPRFSGLQFPNYSSELNVNALELDDSALYLCASSKGLAGGLRNTGELFFGEGSRLTVL.

V usage is TRBV7-3 and J usage is TRBJ2-7; TRBD2 matches at 8 bases. CDR1 is SGHTA, CDR2 FQGTGA, per germline. Trimming cost V 5 bases and J 3 bases; bases outside gene matches: 12. The CDR3 length is 16 residues. The CDR3 nucleotides read TGTGCCAGCAGCCCCCCCTCTAGCCGGGGGGGCTACGAGCAGTACTTC. Translating gives CASSPPSSRGGYEQYF. Full variable domain (missing parts from reference TRBV7-3 and TRBJ2-7): GAGVSQTPSNKVTEKGKYVELRCDPISGHTALYWYRQSLGQGPEFLIYFQGTGAADDSGLPNDRFFAVRPEGSVSTLKIQRTERGDSAVYLCASSPPSSRGGYEQYFGPGTRLTVT.

The chain combines TRBV15 with TRBJ1-4; a weak D match, TRBD1 (6 bases). Germline CDR1 LNHNV, CDR2 YYDKDF (reference sequence). Trimming removed 1 base from V and 2 bases from J, with 11 bases in between. The CDR3 totals 16 residues. The CDR3 protein is CATSRAPGVTNEKLFF. The CDR3 region has the DNA TGTGCCACCAGCAGAGCCCCAGGGGTGACTAATGAAAAACTGTTTTTT.

This CDR3 reads CASSLPNTVPGNTEAFF. The CDR3 nucleotides are TGCGCCAGCAGCTTACCTAACACGGTCCCGGGGAACACTGAAGCTTTCTTT. V usage is TRBV5-1 and J usage is TRBJ1-1; D is unresolved. Germline assignment: CDR1 SGHRS and CDR2 YFSETQ. Deletions cut 2 bases from V and 1 base from J, with 18 bases between. The CDR3 extends over 17 amino acids.

The count of this clone is one. The V call is TRBV27, the J call TRBJ2-3; D possibly corresponds to TRBD1 (6 bases). CDR3 length: 13 residues. V was pared by 5 bases and J by 6 bases, with 12 bases between. Looked up from germline, CDR1 is MNHEY and CDR2 is SMNVEV (reference sequence). The CDR3 region has the DNA TGTGCCAGCAGTCGGACAGATGGGGATACGCAGTATTTT. Its translation is CASSRTDGDTQYF.

The genes are TRBV7-8 and TRBJ2-3; no definite D call. V was shortened by 4 bases and J by 4 bases, with 12 bases between the two germline ends. This CDR3 is built from 14 residues. Germline V lookup: CDR1 SGHVS, CDR2 FQNEAQ. The CDR3 protein is CASSSSLAADTQYF. The CDR3 DNA reads as TGTGCCAGCAGCTCCTCACTGGCGGCAGATACGCAGTATTTT. The whole variable domain, filled in from reference TRBV7-8 and TRBJ2-3, reads GAGVSQSPRYKVAKRGQDVALRCDPISGHVSLFWYQQALGQGPEFLTYFQNEAQLDKSGLPSDRFFAERPEGSVSTLKIQRTQQEDSAVYLCASSSSLAADTQYFGPGTRLTVL.

The V call is TRBV7-9, the J call TRBJ1-5; 7 nucleotides agree with TRBD1. Germline lookup yields CDR1 SEHNR and CDR2 FQNEAQ (reference sequence). V dropped 0 bases and J dropped 5; count of bases not matched to a gene: 1. The CDR3 consists of 14 residues. CDR3 coding DNA: TGTGCCAGCAGCTTAGCCCAGGGGGATCAGCCCCAGCATTTT. It codes for CASSLAQGDQPQHF.

The V and J genes are TRBV2 and TRBJ2-7; D remains unclear. Germline loops: CDR1 SNHLY, CDR2 FYNNEI. The CDR3 consists of 11 residues. Between the trimmed V and J ends, which lost 6 bases and 3 bases, there was a span of 6 bases. CDR3 loop: CASSPLYEQYF. DNA of the CDR3: TGTGCCAGCAGCCCACTCTACGAGCAGTACTTC.

This chain joins TRBV11-2 and TRBJ2-5, with TRBD2 matching over 11 bases. This CDR3 is built from 17 residues. V lost 0 bases and J lost 0; bases outside the gene matches: 3. Germline V gene sequence: CDR1 SGHAT, CDR2 FQNNGV. CDR3 sequence (DNA): TGTGCCAGCAGCTTAGATCTAGCGGGGGGATACCAAGAGACCCAGTACTTC. This gives the protein CASSLDLAGGYQETQYF.

The chain links TRBV12-2 to TRBJ2-7; the D call of TRBD2 is as the table states it, not checked on the DNA. TRBV12-2 corresponds to a pseudogene. This CDR3 region has 16 residues. DNA for the CDR3: TGTGCAAGTCGCTTAGGGACGACTAGCGGGATTTACGAGCAGTACTTC. This sequence encodes CASRLGTTSGIYEQYF.

The V and J genes are TRBV7-9 and TRBJ2-5, with 7 nucleotides matching TRBD2. This CDR3 spans 14 amino acids. V shed 4 bases and J 5 bases; nucleotides not matched to a gene: 7. CDR1 and CDR2 from the germline V gene are SEHNR and FQNEAQ (reference sequence). The CDR3 region is CASSSREGAETQYF. The DNA for the CDR3 is TGTGCCAGCAGCTCCAGGGAGGGAGCGGAGACCCAGTACTTC.

The chain recombines TRBV27 with TRBJ2-2, with a possible D match to TRBD2 (5 bases). From germline, CDR1 is MNHEY and CDR2 SMNVEV (reference sequence). The CDR3 loop spans 18 amino acids. The V gene lost 4 bases and the J gene lost 4 bases, with 22 bases spanning the gap. The CDR3 nucleotides are TGTGCCAGCAGTTCGTCCCCCTCGGGATCCATCATCACCGGGGAGCTGTTTTTT. It specifies CASSSSPSGSIITGELFF.

This chain connects TRBV7-9 to TRBJ2-1, with 8 bases identical to TRBD1. Germline trimming cut 5 bases from V and 9 bases from J; bases unmatched to any gene: 9. The V gene's germline CDR1 is SEHNR and CDR2 FQNEAQ (reference sequence). The CDR3 is 14 amino acids. This CDR3 is CASSPDGTGIEQFF. As DNA, the CDR3 is TGTGCCAGCAGCCCTGACGGGACAGGTATTGAGCAGTTCTTC. Full variable domain (remainder filled in from reference TRBV7-9 and TRBJ2-1): DTGVSQNPRHKITKRGQNVTFRCDPISEHNRLYWYRQTLGQGPEFLTYFQNEAQLEKSRLLSDRFSAERPKGSFSTLEIQRTEQGDSAMYLCASSPDGTGIEQFFGPGTRLTVL.

The chain has TRBV5-1 and TRBJ2-1; D is perhaps TRBD1 (6 bases). Germline V lookup: CDR1 SGHRS, CDR2 YFSETQ. With 4 bases removed from V and 5 bases from J, the gap between germline ends came to 13 bases. This CDR3 is built from 14 residues. CDR3 amino acids: CASSPDAGDNEQFF. CDR3 bases: TGCGCCAGCAGCCCCGATGCAGGGGACAATGAGCAGTTCTTC.